A single sample gave rise to the 10 T cell receptor beta chains below, sequenced in a study of T-cell reconstitution after alpha-beta-depleted transplantation in children. Unique molecular identifiers featured in how the TCRbeta library was prepared. A single record per CDR3 protein comes from TCRdb applying MiXCR to the PCR reads. The table lists around 410,000 distinct CDR3 sequences, 11% of them singletons. This specimen was PBMCs from the stem cell graft donor, taken from the stem cell graft. These receptors were taken from a human donor who donated a stem cell graft to a child with acute myeloid leukemia.

The J gene is TRBJ2-7, the V gene TRBV5-1; 8 positions agree with TRBD2. The CDR3 is 15 amino acids. Germline lookup yields CDR1 SGHRS and CDR2 YFSETQ. The V gene end was trimmed by 2 bases and the J gene end by 5 bases; junction bases not matched to a gene: 9. In DNA form, the CDR3 reads TGCGCCAGCAGCTTCCGAGCGGGAGTGTTCGACGAGCAGTACTTC. Translated: CASSFRAGVFDEQYF.

This clonotype has only a few counts. This CDR3 is CASSHRASNQPQHF. Written as DNA, the CDR3 is TGTGCCAGCAGCCACCGGGCGAGCAATCAGCCCCAGCATTTT. The rearrangement uses TRBV6-1 and TRBJ1-5; D is uncertain. From germline, CDR1 is MNHNS and CDR2 SASEGT. The germline V and J ends were trimmed by 6 bases and 1 base, with 10 bases remaining between them. The CDR3 sequence is 14 residues long.

Only a few counts were recorded for this clonotype. The chain has TRBV11-2 and TRBJ2-7, with 9 bases matching TRBD1. Germline CDR1 SGHAT, CDR2 FQNNGV. The CDR3 spans 12 residues. The V gene end was trimmed by 1 base and the J gene end by 12 bases; junction bases not matched to a gene: 4. The CDR3 DNA sequence: TGTGCCAGCAGCTTAGGGACAGGGGAGAGGTACGTC. Amino acid sequence: CASSLGTGERYV.

This clonotype appeared a few times. V is TRBV29-1 and J is TRBJ2-5; D is undetermined. CDR1 and CDR2 from the germline V gene are SQVTM and ANQGSEA. The ends were cut back, 6 bases at V and 5 bases at J, with 16 bases in the middle. The CDR3 contains 13 residues. For the CDR3, the DNA is TGCAGCGTGGACGGCGGATTAGGGGAGACCCAGTACTTC. It encodes CSVDGGLGETQYF.

This clonotype was seen only a few times. The gene calls are TRBV21-1 and TRBJ1-5; TRBD1, the table's D call, was not compared with the DNA. TRBV21-1 is deemed a pseudogene. This CDR3 contains 18 residues. The CDR3 nucleotides are TGTGCCAGCAGCAAAGCGCTTGCCGGGACAGGGGACAATCAGCCCCAGCATTTT. Its protein product is CASSKALAGTGDNQPQHF.

This clonotype was seen repeatedly, ten times or more. The rearrangement links TRBV6-2 or TRBV6-3 to TRBJ2-2; possible D gene TRBD1, 5 bases. The CDR3 consists of 13 residues. Per the germline V gene, CDR1 is MNHEY and CDR2 is SVGEGT. With 4 bases removed from V and 4 bases from J, the gap between germline ends came to 7 bases. CDR3 DNA: TGTGCCAGCAGTTTTAGGGGCACCGGGGAGCTGTTTTTT. Its translation: CASSFRGTGELFF.

This clonotype has a handful of counts. The rearrangement links TRBV10-3 to TRBJ1-6; 7 nucleotides agree with TRBD1. Germline V gene lookup returns CDR1 ENHRY and CDR2 SYGVKD. The CDR3 consists of 17 residues. The junction had 12 bases not matched to a gene; V was cut back by 4 bases and J by 6 bases. CDR3 nucleotide sequence: TGTGCCATCAGTGGGGGGGGTACAGGGGCCGCTAATTCACCCCTCCACTTT. Its translation is CAISGGGTGAANSPLHF.

The V call is TRBV12-3 or TRBV12-4, the J call TRBJ1-1; D perhaps matches TRBD1 (6 bases). The germline V and J ends were trimmed by 3 bases and 1 base, with 18 bases remaining between them. CDR3 length: 17 amino acids. CDR3 sequence: CASSFRGSGSRNTEAFF. CDR3 nucleotide sequence: TGTGCCAGCAGTTTTAGGGGGTCCGGCAGCCGGAACACTGAAGCTTTCTTT.

The chain employs TRBV12-3 or TRBV12-4 and TRBJ1-1, with a possible D match to TRBD1 (5 bases). The CDR3 is 15 residues long. Between the trimmed V and J ends, which lost 2 bases and 2 bases, there was a span of 12 bases. The CDR3: CASSLFGTGNTEAFF. The CDR3 coding sequence is TGTGCCAGCAGTTTATTCGGGACGGGAAACACTGAAGCTTTCTTT.

This chain links TRBV20-1 with TRBJ1-6; 7 bases line up with TRBD1. The CDR3 loop spans 14 amino acids. The V segment lost 3 bases and the J segment 5 bases; nucleotides outside the gene matches: 4. CDR1 DFQATT and CDR2 SNEGSKA come from the germline V gene (reference sequence). The CDR3 DNA sequence: TGCAGTGCTAGCCCGACAGGGAATAATTCACCCCTCCACTTT. It encodes CSASPTGNNSPLHF.